The rows below give T cell receptor beta chains drawn from one sample of a study of a mutant IDH1 vaccine in newly diagnosed glioma. The repertoire was sequenced with immunoSEQ multiplex PCR; TCRdb's copy has only in-frame clones and lacks some. The table lists over 35,000 clones, 70% to 85% of them singletons. These receptors are not linked to any known antigen. This material consisted of PBMCs, taken from a glioma patient whose treatment included an IDH1 peptide vaccine. The receptors originated from a woman aged 18-30 years with glioma. Some clones in this sample may be carry-over from other donors' samples. Both conserved end residues are part of each CDR3. A D gene is named only where the DNA matches it firmly. Not every row has a clone size; where given, it reads once, few, many or a size class.

>once|-|TRBJ1-2|TRBV6-1
CASKSDGNYGYTF
TGTGCCAGCAAGTCGGACGGGAACTATGGCTACACCTTC
>-|-|TRBJ2-2|TRBV2
CAGAYKNTGELFF
TGTGCCGGCGCCTACAAAAACACCGGGGAGCTGTTTTTT
>few|-|TRBJ1-5|TRBV10-3
CAISAVGNQPQHF
TGTGCCATCAGTGCGGTAGGCAATCAGCCCCAGCATTTT
>-|-|TRBJ2-7|TRBV13
CASSDGSTYEQYF
TGTGCCAGCAGCGATGGGAGCACCTACGAGCAGTACTTC
>-|TRBD2|TRBJ2-1|TRBV4-2
CASGGGYNEQFF
TGTGCCAGCGGGGGGGGCTACAATGAGCAGTTCTTC
>-|-|TRBJ2-7|TRBV7-8
CASSLGNRGASYEQYF
TGTGCCAGCAGCTTAGGAAATAGAGGGGCCTCCTACGAGCAGTACTTC
>-|TRBD1|TRBJ1-1|TRBV19
CASRQGETEAFF
TGTGCCAGTCGCCAGGGGGAAACTGAAGCTTTCTTT
>-|-|TRBJ2-5|TRBV7-6
CASSSHPGEQETQYF
TGTGCCAGCAGCTCTCACCCCGGAGAGCAAGAGACCCAGTACTTC
>-|-|TRBJ2-7|TRBV9
CASSVVPGHEQYF
TGTGCCAGCAGCGTAGTACCAGGCCACGAGCAGTACTTC
>-|TRBD1|TRBJ2-1|TRBV10-3
CATTTGSGNEQFF
TGTGCCACGACGACAGGGAGTGGGAATGAGCAGTTCTTC
>-|-|TRBJ2-5|TRBV5-1
CASSLDVGAETQYF
TGCGCCAGCAGCTTGGATGTGGGAGCTGAGACCCAGTACTTC
>-|TRBD1|TRBJ1-1|TRBV7-3
CASSLAGGGNTEAFF
TGTGCCAGCAGCTTGGCAGGGGGGGGGAACACTGAAGCTTTCTTT
>few|-|TRBJ1-1|TRBV12-5
CAAGTGDEAFF
TGTGCTGCCGGCACCGGGGATGAAGCTTTCTTT
>-|-|TRBJ1-1|TRBV19
CASSMTANTEAFF
TGTGCCAGTAGTATGACGGCGAACACTGAAGCTTTCTTT
>-|TRBD2|TRBJ2-5|TRBV10-3
CAISAQGGETQYF
TGTGCCATCAGTGCCCAGGGAGGGGAGACCCAGTACTTC
>-|-|TRBJ1-2|TRBV30
CAWSPVGYGYTF
TGTGCCTGGAGTCCTGTGGGATATGGCTACACCTTC
>-|TRBD2|TRBJ2-1|TRBV7-9
CASSPTSGPSSYNEQFF
TGTGCCAGCAGCCCAACTAGCGGGCCTAGCTCCTACAATGAGCAGTTCTTC
>once|-|TRBJ2-5|TRBV19
CASSMRFGETQYF
TGTGCCAGTAGTATGAGGTTCGGGGAGACCCAGTACTTC
>-|-|TRBJ1-5|TRBV19
CASMDPPEVEPQHF
TGTGCCAGTATGGACCCACCGGAGGTAGAGCCCCAGCATTTT
>-|TRBD1|TRBJ1-6|TRBV5-1
CASSEGTGLSPLHF
TGCGCCAGCAGCGAAGGGACAGGGCTTTCACCCCTCCACTTT
>-|-|TRBJ1-1|TRBV6-5
CASRSRAPNTEAFF
TGTGCCAGCAGGTCCCGGGCCCCGAACACTGAAGCTTTCTTT
>-|-|TRBJ2-1|TRBV4-2
CASSQGVNNEQFF
TGTGCCAGCAGCCAAGGTGTGAACAATGAGCAGTTCTTC
>-|-|TRBJ2-1|TRBV27
CASSLGPADEQFF
TGTGCCAGCAGTTTAGGGCCAGCAGATGAGCAGTTCTTC
>few|-|TRBJ1-1|TRBV30
CAWNPGQNTEAFF
TGTGCCTGGAACCCGGGGCAGAACACTGAAGCTTTCTTT
>-|-|TRBJ2-4|TRBV30
CAWAPDSKNIQYF
TGTGCCTGGGCCCCGGACAGTAAAAACATTCAGTACTTC
>-|TRBD2|TRBJ2-7|TRBV9
CASSATLAGGHDEQYF
TGTGCCAGCAGCGCAACACTAGCGGGGGGGCACGACGAGCAGTACTTC
>-|-|TRBJ2-2|TRBV12-5
CASGPNTGELFF
TGTGCTAGTGGCCCAAATACCGGGGAGCTGTTTTTT
>-|-|TRBJ2-6|TRBV4-1
CASSQDHEGLLSGANVLTF
TGCGCCAGCAGCCAAGATCATGAGGGGTTACTTTCTGGGGCCAACGTCCTGACTTTC
>-|-|TRBJ2-3|TRBV9
CASSPRAGPPYVDTQYF
TGTGCCAGCAGCCCAAGGGCGGGGCCCCCGTACGTGGATACGCAGTATTTT
>-|-|TRBJ1-2|TRBV7-2
CASSLAGQHYGYTF
TGTGCCAGCAGCTTAGCTGGACAGCACTATGGCTACACCTTC
>-|TRBD1|TRBJ2-2|TRBV5-1
CASSLDTGGTGELFF
TGCGCCAGCAGCTTGGATACAGGGGGCACCGGGGAGCTGTTTTTT
>-|TRBD2|TRBJ2-4|TRBV7-9
CASSLGTSVDIQYF
TGTGCCAGCAGCTTGGGGACTAGCGTCGACATTCAGTACTTC
>-|TRBD2|TRBJ2-7|TRBV6-1
CASSHRSGEFYEQYF
TGTGCCAGCAGCCATCGTAGCGGGGAGTTCTACGAGCAGTACTTC
>-|-|TRBJ1-4|TRBV19
CASTRDARLFF
TGTGCCAGTACCCGGGACGCTCGGCTGTTTTTT
>few|TRBD2|TRBJ2-5|TRBV6-1
CASSEVPPGLAQKTQYF
TGTGCCAGCAGTGAAGTCCCTCCGGGACTAGCTCAAAAGACCCAGTACTTC
>-|TRBD1|TRBJ2-3|TRBV28
CASSPLDRATDTQYF
TGTGCCAGCAGTCCCTTGGACAGGGCCACAGATACGCAGTATTTT
>-|-|TRBJ2-3|TRBV7-9
CASSLGYGTDTQYF
TGTGCCAGCAGCTTAGGGTACGGGACAGATACGCAGTATTTT
>-|TRBD1|TRBJ2-7|TRBV19
CASSIGGQGLQYPYEQYF
TGTGCCAGTAGTATAGGGGGACAGGGGCTCCAATACCCCTACGAGCAGTACTTC
>-|TRBD2|TRBJ2-3|TRBV6-5
CASRNSGGAADTQYF
TGTGCCAGCAGGAATAGCGGGGGGGCCGCAGATACGCAGTATTTT
>-|TRBD2|TRBJ2-1|TRBV5-5
CASSGPSSGKRAIEQFF
TGTGCCAGCAGCGGGCCGTCTAGCGGGAAGAGGGCAATTGAGCAGTTCTTC
>-|-|TRBJ2-1|TRBV19
CASSIGRGGHEQFF
TGTGCCAGTAGTATAGGGCGCGGGGGCCATGAGCAGTTCTTC